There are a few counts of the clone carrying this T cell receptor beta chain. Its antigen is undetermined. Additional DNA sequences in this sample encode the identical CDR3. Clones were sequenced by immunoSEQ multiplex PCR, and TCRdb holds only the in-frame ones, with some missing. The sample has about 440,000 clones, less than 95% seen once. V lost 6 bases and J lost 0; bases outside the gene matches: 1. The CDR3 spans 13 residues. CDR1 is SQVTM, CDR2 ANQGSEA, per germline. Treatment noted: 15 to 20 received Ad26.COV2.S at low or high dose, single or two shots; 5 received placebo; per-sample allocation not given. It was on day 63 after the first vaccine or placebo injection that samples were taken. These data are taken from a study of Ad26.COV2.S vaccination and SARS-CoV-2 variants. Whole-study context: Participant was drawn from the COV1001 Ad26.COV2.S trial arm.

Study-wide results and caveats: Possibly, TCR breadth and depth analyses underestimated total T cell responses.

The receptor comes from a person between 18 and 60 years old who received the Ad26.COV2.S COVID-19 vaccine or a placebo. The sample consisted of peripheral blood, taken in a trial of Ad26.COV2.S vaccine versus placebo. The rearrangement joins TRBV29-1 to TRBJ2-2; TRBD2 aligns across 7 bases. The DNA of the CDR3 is TGCAGCGTACTAGCGCCGAACACCGGGGAGCTGTTTTTT. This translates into CSVLAPNTGELFF.